This TCR beta chain comes out of a study of cytomegalovirus exposure and HLA in healthy donors. General study points: Reports showed the classifier diagnosing cytomegalovirus status with high specificity and sensitivity. Presence/absence analyses supposed approximately even sequencing depth among donors. When analyzed later, a missense DCLRE1C variant was found to be linked to TCR beta V- and J-gene trimming. In an earlier analysis, in some 540 donors, most V segments appeared productive either ~87% or ~30% of the time.

Germline lookup yields CDR1 SEHNR and CDR2 FQNEAQ (reference sequence). CDR3 length: 15 amino acids. Trimming pared 1 base from V and 7 bases from J, leaving 16 bases between. It was with 60 Vbeta and 13 Jbeta primers that the PCR ran. Only in-frame clones appear in the TCRdb table, and some are missing; sequencing was by immunoSEQ multiplex PCR. The sample yields approximately 150,000 clones, about 72% seen once. This clone was found a few times. What it binds is not known. The chain joins TRBV7-9 to TRBJ1-1; a possible D gene is TRBD1 (6 bases). This receptor was identified in a man aged 55-75 years in good health and CMV-seronegative. The sequenced sample consisted of PBMCs. The CDR3 coding sequence is TGTGCCAGCAGCTTAGGGACAGAAGGTTATCTTGAAGCTTTCTTT. As protein: CASSLGTEGYLEAFF.